This entry concerns a single T cell receptor beta chain. No cognate antigen has been identified for it. No base quality values were provided; no much bigger clone lies one nucleotide off. These data belong to a study of T cell clonotyping in hematopoietic cell transplantation (dated by TCRdb to about 2021). Regarding the study in general: Recipient samples taken before transplant were collected after cytoreduction. Patients were recruited between September 2015 and 2017 and followed until September 2020 or death. In the study, over a hundred blood samples were gathered from some 32 consecutive transplant recipients and their related donors. The research as a whole found: The sample size was limited and the cells went unsorted, which meant the CD4 and CD8 repertoire contributions could not be told apart. Donor and pretransplant recipient Inverse Simpson Index values predicted broader posttransplant TCR repertoire diversity. Just a small fraction of recipient repertoires overlapped with donor repertoires, and more than 97% appeared de novo at the given depth. After transplant, TCR diversity in recipients dropped, and pathologically expanded clonotypes increased progressively from day 30 to day 180.

V drops 5 bases and J drops 4 bases, leaving 17 bases in between. The CDR3, from cysteine to phenylalanine, totals 16 residues. Only the CDR3 DNA is retained, 48 bases long and in frame from the first base. Per the germline V gene, SGHTA is the CDR1 and FQGNSA is the CDR2. TCR beta CDR3 regions were amplified from genomic DNA with the immunoSEQ assay, a bias-controlled multiplex PCR using V- and J-specific primers. In a second PCR step, a proprietary barcode and Illumina adapter sequences were attached to the CDR3 amplicons. An Illumina MiSeq instrument was used to sequence the CDR3 libraries. As for the original processing: Export and quality control were done with immunoSEQ Analyzer 3.0, while downstream analyses used R Bioconductor and Immunarch. Only productive rearrangements in the normalized downsampled data set were used to calculate repertoire metrics. Clonotypes larger than 5 templates in the normalized cohort were defined as pathologically expanded. The Inverse Simpson Index was used to measure repertoire diversity. To capture all clonotypes, the CMV-specificity analyses were run on the non-normalized data set. Here the immuneACCESS table is served through TCRdb, limited to in-frame sequences with V and J called. Missing clones are a known gap in these copies; in checked studies unresolved V genes cover under half, and the rest lacks a known reason. From that table come the V and J calls and clone size; the DNA was used to work out D and trimming. The sample records more than 40,000 clones, roughly 85% of which are singletons. The ten largest make up approximately 3% of the sample.

Reading the label with the study, this specimen's time point is: recipient sample about 28 days before transplant, after cytoreduction. Blood samples were obtained from recipients approximately 28 days before transplant and at days 30, 100 and 180 after transplant. Using Nuclei Lysis Solution, genomic DNA was extracted from unfractionated peripheral blood mononuclear cells that were either fresh or cryopreserved. The specimen was peripheral blood mononuclear cells, collected before stem cell transplant. The rearrangement joined TRBV7-2 to TRBJ1-4, with no D gene named confidently. The sequence was obtained from a man aged 60-69 years with acute myeloid leukemia. Some clones in this sample may be carry-over from other donors' samples. CDR3 region: CASSPGGGRDNEKLFF. DNA sequence: TGTGCCAGCAGCCCAGGTGGAGGAAGGGATAATGAAAAACTGTTTTTT. Reference TRBV7-2 and TRBJ1-4 proteins supply the regions before and after the CDR3; the full variable domain is: GAGVSQSPSNKVTEKGKDVELRCDPISGHTALYWYRQSLGQGLEFLIYFQGNSAPDKSGLPSDRFSAERTGGSVSTLTIQRTQQEDSAVYLCASSPGGGRDNEKLFFGSGTQLSVL.